The sequence of this TCR beta chain was determined in a study of T cell repertoires in cytomegalovirus infection. About the study: Public signatures in TCR beta pointed to CMV infection and matching HLA type.

Ten or more counts support this clonotype. MiXCR, run by TCRdb on the reads, gives a single entry per CDR3 protein. The table records more than 250,000 distinct CDR3 sequences, around 15% of them present only once. V gave up 2 bases and J gave up 0 bases, with 8 bases separating them. This CDR3 is built from 14 residues. Germline assignment: CDR1 SGHVS and CDR2 FQNEAQ. Specimen: PBMCs. This receptor was taken from a human donor in good health (CMV status not recorded). Some clones in this sample may be carry-over from other donors' samples. The chain employs TRBV7-8 and TRBJ2-7; D is uncertain. CDR3 DNA: TGTGCCAGCAGCTTAAGGGCGGACTCCTACGAGCAGTACTTC. Protein sequence: CASSLRADSYEQYF.